What follows are 16 T cell receptor beta chains derived from one specimen sequenced in a study of T cell changes during pregnancy in multiple sclerosis. Sequencing used immunoSEQ multiplex PCR; TCRdb keeps in-frame clones, though not all of them. The sample holds roughly 57,000 clones, 80% to 95% seen once. The material sequenced was CD4+ T cells from peripheral blood mononuclear cells, taken after pregnancy. The receptor source for this set is a female donor with multiple sclerosis, enrolled in a pregnancy study.

To note about this clone: Additional DNA sequences in this sample encode the identical CDR3. The gene calls are TRBV5-4 and TRBJ2-7; D might be TRBD1 (5 bases). This CDR3 is 14 amino acids long. V lost 1 base, J lost 3 bases, and 11 bases lay in between. Germline lookup yields CDR1 SGHNT and CDR2 YYREEE (reference sequence). The CDR3 DNA reads TGTGCCAGCAGCTTGCACCAGGGTCGCTACGAGCAGTACTTC. Translating it yields CASSLHQGRYEQYF.

This clone was seen more than once but under ten times. This chain joins TRBV4-1 and TRBJ1-1; a weak D match, TRBD1 (6 bases). Germline CDR1 reads MGHRA; CDR2 reads YSYEKL. The CDR3 has 14 amino acids. Trimming took 0 bases from V and 4 from J, leaving 9 bases between them. CDR3 residues: CASSQEDRITEAFF. The DNA of the CDR3 is TGCGCCAGCAGCCAAGAAGACAGGATCACTGAAGCTTTCTTT.

CDR3 loop: CASSWDRATGELFF. The CDR3 DNA is TGTGCCAGCAGCTGGGACAGGGCCACCGGGGAGCTGTTTTTT. The chain has TRBV7-9 and TRBJ2-2; TRBD1 matches 9 bases. The junction had 1 base not matched to a gene; V was cut back by 4 bases and J by 4 bases. The CDR3 spans 14 residues. CDR1 and CDR2 (germline): SEHNR, FQNEAQ (reference sequence).

V and J are TRBV7-8 and TRBJ2-5; D gene unclear. Germline-derived CDR1 and CDR2 are SGHVS and FQNEAQ. CDR3 size: 14 residues. The V end was cut by 1 base, the J end by 1 base, with 7 bases between. The CDR3 DNA follows: TGTGCCAGCAGCTTAGGGGCAATCCAAGAGACCCAGTACTTC. Its protein is CASSLGAIQETQYF.

The rearrangement links TRBV18 to TRBJ1-4, with a weak D call TRBD1 (6 bases). The V end was cut by 10 bases, the J end by 2 bases, with 14 bases between. Germline V gene sequence: CDR1 KGHSH, CDR2 LQKENI. The CDR3 is 14 residues long. CDR3 sequence: CATGRGETNEKLFF. DNA of the CDR3: TGTGCCACGGGCAGGGGAGAGACTAATGAAAAACTGTTTTTT.

The chain joins TRBV6-5 to TRBJ2-7; maybe TRBD1 (5 bases). V lost 1 base and J lost 3, with 16 bases in between. Germline CDR1 and CDR2: MNHEY and SVGAGI. This CDR3 has 16 amino acids. CDR3 amino acids: CASSYLTSGSVYEQYF. The CDR3 bases are TGTGCCAGCAGTTACTTGACGTCAGGGTCTGTCTACGAGCAGTACTTC.

This chain connects TRBV18 to TRBJ1-6; D remains ambiguous. The CDR3 is 15 amino acids. Germline-derived CDR1 and CDR2 are KGHSH and LQKENI. Trimming took 0 bases from V and 7 from J, leaving 10 bases between them. CDR3 in DNA: TGTGCCAGCTCACCACCTCCCAGAGGGAATTCACCCCTCCACTTT. It is translated as CASSPPPRGNSPLHF.

This clone was seen a single time. V gene TRBV2 combines with J gene TRBJ2-2, with unresolved D. The CDR3 spans 13 residues. In germline, CDR1 is SNHLY, CDR2 FYNNEI. V was shortened by 8 bases and J by 0 bases, with 7 bases between the two germline ends. The CDR3 protein is CASQYTNTGELFF. The CDR3 nucleotides are TGTGCCAGCCAGTATACGAACACCGGGGAGCTGTTTTTT. The full variable domain, in which reference TRBV2 and TRBJ2-2 provide the parts outside the CDR3, is EPEVTQTPSHQVTQMGQEVILRCVPISNHLYFYWYRQILGQKVEFLVSFYNNEISEKSEIFDDQFSVERPDGSNFTLKIRSTKLEDSAMYFCASQYTNTGELFFGEGSRLTVL.

CDR3 sequence: CASSEALGLFF. As DNA, the CDR3 is TGTGCCAGCAGTGAAGCGCTCGGACTGTTTTTT. The chain links TRBV6-5 to TRBJ1-4; D remains ambiguous. The CDR3 is 11 residues long. The V end lost 5 bases, the J end lost 13 bases, and 11 bases lay between the germline ends. Germline V gene lookup returns CDR1 MNHEY and CDR2 SVGAGI.

This chain joins TRBV5-1 and TRBJ2-1, with D perhaps matching TRBD2 (6 bases). Germline V gene data show CDR1 as SGHRS and CDR2 as YFSETQ. The CDR3 spans 16 residues. The germline V and J ends were trimmed by 0 bases and 4 bases, with 14 bases remaining between them. The CDR3 is CASSLGGEVQYNEQFF. CDR3 coding DNA: TGCGCCAGCAGCTTGGGAGGGGAGGTTCAATACAATGAGCAGTTCTTC.

This rearrangement joins TRBV15 to TRBJ1-4; D unresolved. The germline V and J ends were trimmed by 1 base and 8 bases, with 8 bases remaining between them. The germline V gene encodes CDR1 LNHNV and CDR2 YYDKDF (reference sequence). The CDR3 consists of 13 residues. The CDR3, as DNA: TGTGCCACCAGCAGAGGGGCCCCGGAAAAACTGTTTTTT. It is translated as CATSRGAPEKLFF.

This rearrangement joins TRBV27 to TRBJ1-5; 11 bases align to TRBD1. The CDR3 has 18 amino acids. Germline values: CDR1 MNHEY, CDR2 SMNVEV (reference sequence). The V gene end was trimmed by 6 bases and the J gene end by 0 bases; junction bases not matched to a gene: 10. The CDR3 nucleotides are TGTGCCAGCAGCTCCGGGACAGGGGGAGTGAGTAGCAATCAGCCCCAGCATTTT. This translates into CASSSGTGGVSSNQPQHF.

The rearrangement links TRBV6-5 to TRBJ2-7; no clear D gene. Germline CDR1 is MNHEY and CDR2 is SVGAGI. CDR3 length equals 11 residues. Trimming removed 6 bases at V and 6 bases at J, with 9 bases between. CDR3 coding DNA: TGTGCCAGCAGCCTAGGCGTCGAGCAGTACTTC. It is translated as CASSLGVEQYF.

V usage is TRBV9 and J usage is TRBJ1-2; 10 bases are a match to TRBD1. This CDR3 is built from 18 residues. Germline V gene sequence: CDR1 SGDLS, CDR2 YYNGEE. V dropped 3 bases and J dropped 5; count of bases not matched to a gene: 16. CDR3 coding DNA: TGTGCCAGCAGCGGGACCAAGGGACAGGGGCCTTCTCCTTATGGCTACACCTTC. It codes for CASSGTKGQGPSPYGYTF.

V and J are TRBV5-1 and TRBJ2-7; 8 bases are a match to TRBD2. Germline V gene data show CDR1 as SGHRS and CDR2 as YFSETQ. CDR3 length: 13 amino acids. V gave up 5 bases and J gave up 2 bases; unmatched junction bases: 3. CDR3 coding DNA: TGCGCCAGCAGGACTAGCGAGACCTACGAGCAGTACTTC. It encodes CASRTSETYEQYF.

To note about this clone: Other DNA sequences in the sample encode the same CDR3. Here the CDR3 reads CASSLSGYEQYF. CDR3 DNA sequence: TGTGCCAGCAGCTTGTCGGGCTACGAGCAGTACTTC. The genes are TRBV5-6 and TRBJ2-7; D gene ambiguous. CDR1 is SGHDT and CDR2 is YYEEEE in the germline V gene. Trimming removed 1 base at V and 3 bases at J, with 5 bases between. This CDR3 spans 12 amino acids.